Following are 26 T cell receptor beta chains from one sample sequenced in a study of OX40 agonist ivuxolimab in advanced cancers. Data came from immunoSEQ multiplex PCR; TCRdb stores just in-frame clones and leaves some out. The sample consists of about 64,000 clones, about 88% of them appearing once. The sequenced sample was CD4+ or CD8+ T cells sorted from blood, obtained in a trial of the OX40 agonist ivuxolimab. The source of these receptors is an adult with an advanced solid tumor such as melanoma, head and neck, liver or kidney cancer.

The chain is built from TRBV7-9 and TRBJ1-3; the D is unclear. The germline V gene encodes CDR1 SEHNR and CDR2 FQNEAQ (reference sequence). V gave up 6 bases and J gave up 1 base, with 10 bases separating them. The CDR3 is 14 amino acids. The CDR3 bases are TGTGCCAGCAGTCCACTGGGGTCTGGAAACACCATATATTTT. Its protein product is CASSPLGSGNTIYF.

This clone was seen more than once but under ten times. This chain's CDR3 is CASSTPYEQYF. The DNA of the CDR3 is TGCGCCAGCAGCACCCCCTACGAGCAGTACTTC. This rearrangement joins TRBV4-1 to TRBJ2-7; D is uncertain. V was shortened by 5 bases and J by 2 bases, with 4 bases between the two germline ends. Germline CDR1 is MGHRA and CDR2 is YSYEKL. CDR3 length equals 11 residues.

The J gene is TRBJ1-5, the V gene TRBV7-9; 8 bases are shared with TRBD1. CDR1 and CDR2 from the germline V gene are SEHNR and FQNEAQ (reference sequence). V trimming: 0 bases; J trimming: 2 bases; junction bases outside the gene matches: 3. CDR3 length equals 16 residues. CDR3 protein: CASSLASTGGNQPQHF. The CDR3 DNA reads as TGTGCCAGCAGCTTAGCTTCGACAGGGGGCAATCAGCCCCAGCATTTT.

The J gene is TRBJ2-7, the V gene TRBV5-1; 11 positions agree with TRBD1. The CDR3 loop spans 15 amino acids. Germline CDR1 is SGHRS and CDR2 is YFSETQ. The V and J ends lost 4 bases and 2 bases, in that order; junction bases with no gene match: 5. CDR3 nucleotides: TGCGCCAGCAGCAAGAAGGGACAGGGGGCCTACGAGCAGTACTTC. Amino acid sequence: CASSKKGQGAYEQYF.

The rearrangement links TRBV20-1 to TRBJ2-1; the D is unclear. This CDR3 comprises 11 residues. Germline CDR1 DFQATT, CDR2 SNEGSKA (reference sequence). V shed 0 bases and J shed 8 bases, with 5 bases lying between them. Here the CDR3 reads CSARDPHEQFF. In DNA, the CDR3 is TGCAGTGCTAGAGATCCGCATGAGCAGTTCTTC.

The CDR3 is CAIRQESNQPQHF. The DNA for the CDR3 is TGTGCCATCAGGCAGGAAAGCAATCAGCCCCAGCATTTT. The chain has TRBV10-3 and TRBJ1-5, with D unclear. This CDR3 spans 13 amino acids. Germline values: CDR1 ENHRY, CDR2 SYGVKD. The germline V and J ends were trimmed by 6 bases and 1 base, with 7 bases remaining between them.

The V and J genes are TRBV14 and TRBJ2-7, with 7 positions matching TRBD1. The germline CDR1 and CDR2 sequences are SGHDN and FVKESK. This CDR3 is 14 amino acids long. J gave up 3 bases and V 5 bases, and 7 bases lay outside the gene matches. This chain's CDR3 is CASSYRTGRYEQYF. CDR3 bases: TGTGCCAGCAGCTACCGGACAGGACGCTACGAGCAGTACTTC.

J is TRBJ2-1 and V is TRBV7-8, with D hard to call. The V gene's germline CDR1 is SGHVS and CDR2 FQNEAQ. CDR3 length: 14 amino acids. Trimming took 0 bases from V and 4 from J, leaving 7 bases between them. The CDR3 sequence is CASSLASVYNEQFF. The CDR3 DNA reads TGTGCCAGCAGCTTAGCCTCGGTGTACAATGAGCAGTTCTTC.

In its sample, this clone was seen once. The CDR3 reads CAWNPQDRGNQETQYF. The CDR3 DNA follows: TGTGCCTGGAATCCACAGGACAGGGGAAATCAAGAGACCCAGTACTTC. The chain employs TRBV30 and TRBJ2-5; 9 bases match TRBD1. The V and J ends lost 4 bases and 2 bases, in that order; junction bases with no gene match: 11. The CDR3 sequence is 16 residues long. Germline CDR1 reads GTSNPN; CDR2 reads SVGIG (reference sequence).

The sample holds a few counts of this clone. The genes are TRBV2 and TRBJ1-5; TRBD1 agrees at 7 bases. There are 18 residues in the CDR3. Germline CDR1 reads SNHLY; CDR2 reads FYNNEI. The junction had 15 bases not matched to a gene; V was cut back by 3 bases and J by 4 bases. CDR3 DNA: TGTGCCAGCAGTGATGGGACAGCTTTGGTTTTGAATAATCAGCCCCAGCATTTT. Its protein is CASSDGTALVLNNQPQHF.

The chain joins TRBV29-1 to TRBJ2-1, with TRBD2 matching 8 bases. Germline trimming cut 2 bases from V and 0 bases from J; bases unmatched to any gene: 0. Germline V gene lookup returns CDR1 SQVTM and CDR2 ANQGSEA. The CDR3 consists of 14 residues. In DNA, the CDR3 is TGCAGCGTTGAAACTAGCGGCTCCTACAATGAGCAGTTCTTC. It translates to CSVETSGSYNEQFF.

CDR3 in DNA: TGTGCCAGCAGTTTATACCCCCCGGTCCTATTGGTCGGGGAGCTGTTTTTT. This encodes CASSLYPPVLLVGELFF. The chain combines TRBV27 with TRBJ2-2; D not certain. Germline-derived CDR1 and CDR2 are MNHEY and SMNVEV (reference sequence). This CDR3 contains 17 residues. Trimming took 1 base from V and 7 from J, leaving 19 bases between them.

The CDR3 DNA sequence: TGCGCCAGCAGCTTGGTCTTTGGGCACAACACCGGGGAGCTGTTTTTT. It codes for CASSLVFGHNTGELFF. The rearrangement joins TRBV5-1 to TRBJ2-2; D is ambiguous. V was trimmed by 0 bases and J by 2 bases, leaving 11 bases between them. CDR1 is SGHRS and CDR2 is YFSETQ in the germline V gene. The CDR3 runs 16 residues.

The V call is TRBV11-2, the J call TRBJ2-3; 8 bases match TRBD2. The germline V gene has CDR1 SGHAT and CDR2 FQNNGV. The CDR3 has 14 amino acids. V shed 5 bases, J shed 8 bases, and the junction held 9 bases outside the gene matches. The CDR3 DNA reads TGTGCCAGCAGCCCCCTTACGGGGGGGGGTACGCAGTATTTT. Its protein is CASSPLTGGGTQYF.

The gene calls are TRBV5-8 and TRBJ1-5; 9 nucleotides match TRBD1. The CDR3 is made up of 17 amino acids. The V gene's germline CDR1 is SGHTS and CDR2 YDEGEE. V shed 3 bases and J 0 bases; nucleotides not matched to a gene: 7. The CDR3 loop is CASSSGTGRNSNQPQHF. DNA for the CDR3: TGTGCCAGCAGCTCCGGGACAGGGAGAAATAGCAATCAGCCCCAGCATTTT.

The chain has TRBV5-4 and TRBJ2-5, with TRBD2 as a possible D gene (5 bases). Germline loops: CDR1 SGHNT, CDR2 YYREEE (reference sequence). V was pared by 3 bases and J by 11 bases, with 11 bases between. The CDR3 runs to 11 residues. The CDR3 here is CASSYFGEQYF. The CDR3 bases are TGTGCCAGCAGCTACTTTGGGGAGCAGTACTTC.

The V gene is TRBV6-5, the J gene TRBJ1-3; TRBD1 matches at 7 bases. From germline, CDR1 is MNHEY and CDR2 SVGAGI. CDR3 length equals 14 residues. Trimming at V came to 6 bases and at J to 4 bases, leaving 6 bases not matched to a gene. Here the CDR3 reads CASREGARGNTIYF. CDR3 DNA: TGTGCCAGCAGGGAGGGGGCGCGAGGAAACACCATATATTTT.

The table lists this clone with a count of one. The CDR3 nucleotides read TGTGCCAGCGGCCGCACAGATACGCAGTATTTT. Translating it yields CASGRTDTQYF. The chain has TRBV7-8 and TRBJ2-3; D gene ambiguous. Looked up from germline, CDR1 is SGHVS and CDR2 is FQNEAQ. The V and J ends lost 8 bases and 1 base respectively, with 4 bases between them. The CDR3 runs 11 residues. The full variable domain, completed using reference TRBV7-8 and TRBJ2-3, is GAGVSQSPRYKVAKRGQDVALRCDPISGHVSLFWYQQALGQGPEFLTYFQNEAQLDKSGLPSDRFFAERPEGSVSTLKIQRTQQEDSAVYLCASGRTDTQYFGPGTRLTVL.

J is TRBJ1-5 and V is TRBV19; D is ambiguous. The CDR3 totals 13 residues. V was trimmed by 3 bases and J by 4 bases, leaving 7 bases between them. From germline, CDR1 is LNHDA and CDR2 SQIVND (reference sequence). DNA for the CDR3: TGTGCCAGTAGTATCTCTGTGAATCAGCCCCAGCATTTT. Protein: CASSISVNQPQHF.

The V and J genes are TRBV5-8 and TRBJ1-4; D perhaps matches TRBD1 (6 bases). The V gene's germline CDR1 is SGHTS and CDR2 YDEGEE. This CDR3 comprises 15 residues. V was clipped by 0 bases and J by 7 bases, with 13 bases between them. This CDR3 reads CASSLVGTLGEKLFF. The DNA for the CDR3 is TGTGCCAGCAGCTTGGTTGGGACACTTGGTGAAAAACTGTTTTTT.

The chain employs TRBV18 and TRBJ2-5; D ambiguous. The J call may be faulty, since TRBJ2-7 better matches the DNA end. The V gene's germline CDR1 is KGHSH and CDR2 LQKENI. The CDR3 runs 13 residues. Here the CDR3 DNA reads TGTGCCAGCTCACCATTGAGCTCCTACGAGCAGTACTTC. Its protein product is CASSPLSSYEQYF.

The chain couples TRBV18 to TRBJ2-3, with 8 bases lining up with TRBD1. This CDR3 is built from 14 residues. V dropped 8 bases and J dropped 6; count of bases not matched to a gene: 10. CDR1 KGHSH and CDR2 LQKENI come from the germline V gene. CDR3 residues: CASQTSGGRDTQYF. DNA for the CDR3: TGTGCCAGCCAGACTTCAGGGGGCCGGGATACGCAGTATTTT.

The chain couples TRBV6-5 to TRBJ2-7; TRBD2 matches 7 bases. Germline-derived CDR1 and CDR2 are MNHEY and SVGAGI. The CDR3 sequence is 15 residues long. V dropped 4 bases and J dropped 2; count of bases not matched to a gene: 8. DNA for the CDR3: TGTGCCAGCAGTTCTATATTCGGGACTACCTACGAGCAGTACTTC. Protein: CASSSIFGTTYEQYF.

CDR3 sequence reads: CASSLALFGEQFF. The CDR3 DNA sequence: TGTGCCAGCAGTTTAGCCCTATTTGGTGAGCAGTTCTTC. The V and J genes are TRBV27 and TRBJ2-1; D is unresolved. The CDR3 totals 13 residues. CDR1 is MNHEY, CDR2 SMNVEV, per germline (reference sequence). Deletions cut 2 bases from V and 9 bases from J, with 11 bases between.

The chain couples TRBV5-1 to TRBJ2-5; D remains unclear. The germline gives CDR1 SGHRS, CDR2 YFSETQ. The CDR3 has 12 residues. V was trimmed by 2 bases and J by 3 bases, leaving 5 bases between them. This CDR3 reads CASSFGEETQYF. The DNA of the CDR3 is TGCGCCAGCAGCTTTGGAGAAGAGACCCAGTACTTC.

V and J are TRBV7-3 and TRBJ2-2, with D maybe TRBD2 (6 bases). V gave up 2 bases and J gave up 7 bases, with 8 bases separating them. The germline V gene encodes CDR1 SGHTA and CDR2 FQGTGA. The CDR3 covers 13 residues. The CDR3 sequence is CASSLSSVGELFF. CDR3 nucleotide sequence: TGTGCCAGCAGCTTATCTAGCGTCGGGGAGCTGTTTTTT.